The rows below give T cell receptor beta chains drawn from one sample of a study of T cell repertoires in cytomegalovirus infection. No antigens are known for them. MiXCR, run by TCRdb on the reads, gives a single entry per CDR3 protein. The data hold about 830,000 distinct CDR3 sequences, with 32% observed a single time. This specimen consisted of cultured CD8+ T cells from PBMCs, obtained from culture after CMV antigen stimulation. The receptors were sampled from a human donor in good health (CMV status not recorded). Some clones in this sample may be carry-over from other donors' samples. Both conserved end residues are part of each CDR3. D genes are given only for firm matches. Clone sizes are given selectively: once, few, many, or a class where the clone is expanded.

clone size	D gene	V gene	J gene	CDR3 protein	CDR3 DNA
few	.	TRBV7-9	TRBJ1-5	CASSLGRVPGNQPQHF	TGTGCCAGCAGCTTAGGGCGAGTTCCGGGCAATCAGCCCCAGCATTTT
few	TRBD1	TRBV12-3/TRBV12-4	TRBJ1-4	CASSSSGTGIEKLFF	TGTGCCAGCAGCTCCTCCGGGACAGGGATTGAAAAACTGTTTTTT
.	.	TRBV27	TRBJ1-5	CASSAIVGAVQPQHF	TGTGCCAGCAGTGCCATAGTCGGGGCTGTTCAGCCCCAGCATTTT
few	TRBD2	TRBV15	TRBJ2-7	CATSKHTGTTGYEQYF	TGTGCCACCAGCAAACATACCGGGACTACGGGCTACGAGCAGTACTTC
.	.	TRBV4-1	TRBJ2-7	CASSQGRYGSYEQYF	TGCGCCAGCAGCCAAGGACGGTACGGCTCCTACGAGCAGTACTTC
.	TRBD1	TRBV28	TRBJ2-1	CASSLRTGSSYNEQFF	TGTGCCAGCAGTCTACGGACAGGGAGTTCCTACAATGAGCAGTTCTTC
.	.	TRBV2	TRBJ1-2	CASRPNYGYTF	TGTGCCAGCCGCCCTAACTATGGCTACACCTTC
few	.	TRBV7-9	TRBJ1-2	CASRSFGGYTF	TGTGCCAGCAGGTCGTTCGGTGGCTACACCTTC
few	TRBD2	TRBV6-5	TRBJ2-1	CASSQVAGEYNEQFF	TGTGCCAGCAGTCAAGTAGCGGGGGAGTACAATGAGCAGTTCTTC
medium-sized	.	TRBV6-2/TRBV6-3	TRBJ2-1	CASSPTANEQFF	TGTGCCAGCAGTCCCACGGCCAATGAGCAGTTCTTC
.	.	TRBV28	TRBJ2-1	CASTTTLSYNEQFF	TGTGCCAGCACCACCACGCTCTCCTACAATGAGCAGTTCTTC
few	.	TRBV27	TRBJ1-5	CASTPIGDRRNQPQHF	TGTGCCAGCACTCCCATCGGGGACCGCCGAAATCAGCCCCAGCATTTT
medium-sized	.	TRBV12-3/TRBV12-4	TRBJ2-7	CASSLLVPTEQYF	TGTGCCAGCAGTTTATTAGTCCCCACCGAGCAGTACTTC
few	.	TRBV10-3	TRBJ2-1	CAISESEGVANEQFF	TGTGCCATCAGTGAGTCGGAGGGAGTGGCGAATGAGCAGTTCTTC
few	.	TRBV5-8	TRBJ2-3	CASTWGFGTDTQYF	TGTGCCAGCACCTGGGGGTTCGGAACAGATACGCAGTATTTT
.	TRBD2	TRBV7-9	TRBJ2-3	CASPPPSGASTDTQYF	TGTGCCAGCCCTCCGCCTAGCGGTGCTTCCACAGATACGCAGTATTTT
few	.	TRBV4-3	TRBJ1-1	CASSQEGGFRNTEAFF	TGCGCCAGCAGCCAAGAGGGGGGGTTCAGGAACACTGAAGCTTTCTTT
few	.	TRBV15	TRBJ1-6	CATSRSIIMGNSPLHF	TGTGCCACCAGCAGATCTATTATTATGGGGAATTCACCCCTCCACTTT
.	.	TRBV6-2/TRBV6-3	TRBJ2-2	CASRSPATGELFF	TGTGCCAGCAGAAGCCCCGCTACCGGGGAGCTGTTTTTT
.	TRBD1	TRBV2	TRBJ1-2	CASMGQGRGYTF	TGTGCCAGTATGGGACAGGGCAGGGGCTACACCTTC